This T cell receptor (beta chain) was captured by sequencing in a study of OX40 agonist ivuxolimab in advanced cancers. Libraries were prepared by immunoSEQ multiplex PCR; TCRdb keeps only in-frame clonotypes and omits some of them. The repertoire holds 75,000 to 80,000 clones, with about 87% as singletons. The study's findings and limits: Individuals who were partial responders at 0.1-3.0 mg/kg had clonal expansion that ranked among the lowest.

About this clone: The antigen remains unidentified.

Autoimmune disease history or systemic immunosuppression excluded patients. This specimen was CD4+ or CD8+ T cells sorted from blood, taken in a trial of the OX40 agonist ivuxolimab. The receptor comes from an adult with an advanced solid tumor such as melanoma, head and neck, liver or kidney cancer.

In DNA form, the CDR3 reads TGTGCCAGCAGCTTAGTTTTTCGGCTACGGACTAGTCAGTACTTC. Translation gives CASSLVFRLRTSQYF. The V and J genes are TRBV11-3 and TRBJ2-7; 7 nucleotides agree with TRBD2. V gave up 1 base and J gave up 10 bases; unmatched junction bases: 13. The V gene's germline CDR1 is SGHNT and CDR2 YENEEA. The CDR3 runs 15 residues.